Presented here are 6 T cell receptor beta chains from one specimen sequenced in a study of T cells in localized non-small cell lung cancer (dated by TCRdb to the early 2020s). The method was the immunoSEQ multiplex PCR assay. TCRdb limited this immuneACCESS table to in-frame rearrangements with V and J called. A share of clones is missing; checked studies link under half to unresolved V genes, and the rest is unexplained. The sample table contains 55,000 to 75,000 clones; only one count was recorded for roughly nine tenths of them. The leading ten clones occupy roughly 22% of the sample. The specimen was peripheral blood, collected before any cancer treatment. The receptor set was obtained from a male donor aged 60 or older with stage III squamous cell lung carcinoma.

The chain joins TRBV19 to TRBJ1-5; D is unclear. Germline loops: CDR1 LNHDA, CDR2 SQIVND (reference sequence). V lost 2 bases and J 1 base, leaving 15 bases between the germline ends. The CDR3 consists of 17 residues. The CDR3 sequence is CASSIRHGQESNQPQHF. In DNA, the CDR3 is TGTGCCAGTAGTATACGGCACGGGCAGGAGAGCAATCAGCCCCAGCATTTT.

The chain joins TRBV5-6 to TRBJ1-1; no reliable D call. Germline assignment: CDR1 SGHDT and CDR2 YYEEEE. This CDR3 comprises 15 residues. V dropped 0 bases and J dropped 7 bases, with 16 bases sitting between them. This CDR3 is CASSLAGDLIDEAFF. CDR3 DNA sequence: TGTGCCAGCAGCTTGGCCGGAGATTTAATAGATGAAGCTTTCTTT.

The rearrangement joins TRBV4-2 to TRBJ2-7, with a tentative D call TRBD1 (6 bases). The V gene lost 1 base and the J gene lost 7 bases, with 17 bases spanning the gap. The germline V gene encodes CDR1 LGHNA and CDR2 YNFKEQ. The CDR3 spans 15 residues. This CDR3 is CASSQAAGTTGEQYF. In DNA form, the CDR3 reads TGTGCCAGCAGCCAAGCTGCCGGGACCACAGGGGAGCAGTACTTC.

The genes are TRBV2 and TRBJ2-1; tentative D call: TRBD2 (7 bases). V lost 6 bases, J lost 6 bases, and 15 bases lay in between. The CDR3 has 14 amino acids. Germline CDR1 is SNHLY and CDR2 is FYNNEI. The CDR3 sequence is CASRMTRGGNEQFF. The CDR3 DNA is TGTGCCAGCAGGATGACGAGGGGGGGCAATGAGCAGTTCTTC. The whole variable domain, remainder taken from reference TRBV2 and TRBJ2-1, is EPEVTQTPSHQVTQMGQEVILRCVPISNHLYFYWYRQILGQKVEFLVSFYNNEISEKSEIFDDQFSVERPDGSNFTLKIRSTKLEDSAMYFCASRMTRGGNEQFFGPGTRLTVL.

V gene TRBV5-6 combines with J gene TRBJ2-3, with 12 positions matching TRBD2. Per germline, CDR1 SGHDT and CDR2 YYEEEE. The CDR3 contains 19 residues. Trimming cost V 0 bases and J 3 bases; bases outside gene matches: 11. CDR3: CASSLDVRRLAGGTDTQYF. The CDR3 DNA reads TGTGCCAGCAGCTTGGACGTTAGGCGGCTAGCGGGGGGGACAGATACGCAGTATTTT.

The chain combines TRBV7-9 with TRBJ2-2; the D gene is possibly TRBD1 (6 bases). Germline V lookup: CDR1 SEHNR, CDR2 FQNEAQ (reference sequence). Trimming removed 4 bases at V and 7 bases at J, with 10 bases between. The CDR3 contains 13 residues. The CDR3 sequence is CASSSVQGGELFF. Here the CDR3 DNA reads TGTGCCAGCAGCTCGGTACAGGGCGGGGAGCTGTTTTTT. The whole variable domain, filled in from reference TRBV7-9 and TRBJ2-2, reads DTGVSQNPRHKITKRGQNVTFRCDPISEHNRLYWYRQTLGQGPEFLTYFQNEAQLEKSRLLSDRFSAERPKGSFSTLEIQRTEQGDSAMYLCASSSVQGGELFFGEGSRLTVL.